This TCR beta chain was captured by sequencing in a study of blood T cell repertoires in COVID-19. Study summary: Both acute and convalescent COVID-19 samples were obtained from the United States, Italy and Spain.

The study recruited people aged about 18 to 89 years across 20 to 30 US areas. Cohort allocation depended upon clinical history that participants reported. Up to 2 weeks before entering the study, exposed participants had met a COVID-19 case. Measured with immunoSEQ multiplex PCR; TCRdb has only the in-frame clones, and not every one. The sample shows some 190,000 clones, 80% to 85% of them seen only once. The CDR3 extends over 14 amino acids. Trimming removed 6 bases from V and 2 bases from J, with 14 bases in between. The germline gives CDR1 SNHLY, CDR2 FYNNEI. The chain has TRBV2 and TRBJ2-7; perhaps TRBD2 as D (5 bases). The clonotype comes from a woman aged 25 to 45 who had been exposed to COVID-19. The sequencing sample was made of PBMCs or T cells enriched from blood (not recorded which). The chain's CDR3 is CASSALSGAYEQYF. The CDR3 DNA follows: TGTGCCAGCAGCGCCTTGTCCGGGGCCTACGAGCAGTACTTC.